A single sample gave rise to the 23 T cell receptor beta chains below, sequenced in a study of PD-1 blockade in classical Hodgkin lymphoma. Brentuximab vedotin exposure varied among the patients, all of whom had relapsed after autologous stem cell transplantation. Assay used: immunoSEQ multiplex PCR; TCRdb lists only in-frame clones, some missing. The profile shows almost 100,000 clones, 80% to 95% of them singletons. The sample was peripheral blood mononuclear cells (PBMCs), taken at baseline. Receptor source: a human donor with classical Hodgkin lymphoma.

The CDR3 region has the DNA TGTGCCAGCAGCTTAGGTGGAATGGAAAGTCAGCCCCAGCATTTT. Protein: CASSLGGMESQPQHF. The rearrangement links TRBV7-9 to TRBJ1-5; unclear D gene. In germline, CDR1 is SEHNR, CDR2 FQNEAQ (reference sequence). Trimming took off 1 base at V and 6 bases at J, with 13 bases between the two ends. The CDR3 length is 15 residues.

There are a few counts of this clone. The sample contains more than one DNA sequence encoding this CDR3. CDR3 sequence: CASSYSRDSNQPQHF. The CDR3 DNA follows: TGTGCCAGCAGTTACTCAAGGGACAGTAATCAGCCCCAGCATTTT. This rearrangement joins TRBV6-5 to TRBJ1-5; TRBD1 matches 7 bases. CDR3 length: 15 residues. J gave up 4 bases and V 0 bases, and 3 bases lay outside the gene matches. Germline-derived CDR1 and CDR2 are MNHEY and SVGAGI.

Notes on this clone: The junction departs from germline at one end; a sequencing error may be responsible. The V and J genes are TRBV6-1 and TRBJ1-2; no clear D. This CDR3 spans 13 amino acids. Germline V gene data show CDR1 as MNHNS and CDR2 as SASEGT. The CDR3 sequence is CASSEGTQARYTF. Here the CDR3 DNA reads TGTGCCAGCAGCGAAGGAACGCAGGCGCGCTACACCTTC.

This chain uses TRBV7-2 with TRBJ1-1; D is unresolved. This CDR3 has 14 residues. The V gene's germline CDR1 is SGHTA and CDR2 FQGNSA. V was pared by 4 bases and J by 3 bases, with 12 bases between. The CDR3 reads CASSYMWWDTEAFF. In nucleotides, the CDR3 is TGTGCCAGCAGCTACATGTGGTGGGACACTGAAGCTTTCTTT.

The rearrangement uses TRBV4-1 and TRBJ1-2; no firm D call. CDR3 length: 13 amino acids. The V and J ends lost 4 bases and 4 bases respectively, with 10 bases between them. The V gene's germline CDR1 is MGHRA and CDR2 YSYEKL. CDR3 amino acids: CASSPPESYGYTF. The CDR3 region has the DNA TGCGCCAGCAGCCCGCCGGAGTCCTATGGCTACACCTTC.

This chain connects TRBV27 to TRBJ2-1; 8 bases fit TRBD1. CDR3 length: 16 residues. V shed 4 bases and J 7 bases; nucleotides not matched to a gene: 12. CDR1 and CDR2 (germline): MNHEY, SMNVEV (reference sequence). The DNA of the CDR3 is TGTGCCAGCAGTTCCCCGGACAGGGCTAGGGTTAATGAGCAGTTCTTC. Protein sequence: CASSSPDRARVNEQFF.

This sequence joins TRBV29-1 and TRBJ2-7, with 7 positions matching TRBD2. The length of the CDR3 is 13 residues. V trimming: 4 bases; J trimming: 7 bases; junction bases outside the gene matches: 10. Germline CDR1 is SQVTM and CDR2 is ANQGSEA. CDR3 in amino acids: CSVGGRAFGEQYF. CDR3 DNA: TGCAGCGTTGGGGGGAGGGCCTTTGGTGAGCAGTACTTC.

The chain has TRBV4-2 and TRBJ2-4; 9 nucleotides match TRBD2. The germline gives CDR1 LGHNA, CDR2 YNFKEQ. Unmatched junction bases numbered 14, after V lost 3 bases and J lost 2 bases. The CDR3 length is 19 residues. CDR3 coding DNA: TGTGCCAGCAGCCATCCCCTAGCGGGAAGACTTCGGTCCAAAAACATTCAGTACTTC. Translation: CASSHPLAGRLRSKNIQYF.

The chain combines TRBV15 with TRBJ2-1; 9 bases align to TRBD1. CDR1 is LNHNV and CDR2 is YYDKDF in the germline V gene (reference sequence). Trimming cost V 5 bases and J 7 bases; bases outside gene matches: 15. The CDR3 covers 17 residues. Here the CDR3 reads CATSRRRQGVWPNEQFF. The CDR3 DNA is TGTGCCACCAGCCGCCGACGACAGGGGGTATGGCCTAATGAGCAGTTCTTC. Combining the CDR3 with reference TRBV15 and TRBJ2-1 gives the whole variable domain DAMVIQNPRYQVTQFGKPVTLSCSQTLNHNVMYWYQQKSSQAPKLLFHYYDKDFNNEADTPDNFQSRRPNTSFCFLDIRSPGLGDTAMYLCATSRRRQGVWPNEQFFGPGTRLTVL.

This clone was seen a handful of times. This chain joins TRBV11-2 and TRBJ2-7; TRBD2 matches at 8 bases. V dropped 6 bases and J dropped 7; count of bases not matched to a gene: 14. This CDR3 has 15 residues. CDR1 is SGHAT and CDR2 is FQNNGV in the germline V gene. The CDR3: CASRNSGSSTREQYF. In nucleotides, the CDR3 is TGTGCCAGCAGAAACAGCGGGAGCTCTACTCGGGAGCAGTACTTC.

V usage is TRBV7-9 and J usage is TRBJ1-2, with TRBD1 identical over 7 bases. This CDR3 has 15 residues. From germline, CDR1 is SEHNR and CDR2 FQNEAQ (reference sequence). With 3 bases clipped from V and 4 bases from J, the junction kept 8 bases outside the gene matches. The CDR3 bases are TGTGCCAGCAGCTTCCTGGACAGGCGGGCCTATGGCTACACCTTC. Protein: CASSFLDRRAYGYTF.

This sequence joins TRBV27 and TRBJ2-2; TRBD2 aligns across 11 bases. Unmatched junction bases numbered 2, after V lost 6 bases and J lost 5 bases. The CDR3 loop spans 14 amino acids. In germline, CDR1 is MNHEY, CDR2 SMNVEV (reference sequence). The CDR3 nucleotides are TGTGCCAGCAGCAGACTAGCGGGAACCGGGGAGCTGTTTTTT. Translating it yields CASSRLAGTGELFF.

This chain links TRBV6-1 with TRBJ1-1, with a possible D match to TRBD1 (5 bases). The length of the CDR3 is 14 residues. Germline-derived CDR1 and CDR2 are MNHNS and SASEGT. V lost 1 base and J 4 bases, leaving 10 bases between the germline ends. The CDR3: CASSEVAGSTEAFF. CDR3 in DNA: TGTGCCAGCAGTGAAGTCGCAGGGAGCACTGAAGCTTTCTTT.

The chain carries TRBV21-1 and TRBJ1-3. TRBV21-1 is listed as a pseudogene. This CDR3 is 16 amino acids long. In DNA form, the CDR3 reads TGTGCCAGCAGCAATCGAGAGGGCGCTAAGGGAAACACCATATATTTT. Amino acid sequence: CASSNREGAKGNTIYF.

The genes are TRBV4-1 and TRBJ1-1, with D perhaps matching TRBD1 (5 bases). Germline V gene lookup returns CDR1 MGHRA and CDR2 YSYEKL. V lost 1 base, J lost 6 bases, and 12 bases lay in between. The CDR3 length is 14 residues. DNA of the CDR3: TGCGCCAGCAGCCAAGCCGGCAGGGTTCCTGAAGCTTTCTTT. This codes for CASSQAGRVPEAFF.

The chain joins TRBV6-5 to TRBJ1-3; D call uncertain. Germline lookup yields CDR1 MNHEY and CDR2 SVGAGI. The CDR3 covers 15 residues. Trimming left V 4 bases short and J 0 bases short, with 10 bases between. CDR3 sequence reads: CASSSSRYSGNTIYF. In nucleotides, the CDR3 is TGTGCCAGCAGTTCTTCCAGGTACTCTGGAAACACCATATATTTT.

Written as DNA, the CDR3 is TGTGCCAGCAGCGTAGGGGGGAGAGCTTTCTTT. Residues: CASSVGGRAFF. The chain has TRBV9 and TRBJ1-1; maybe TRBD1 (5 bases). Germline lookup yields CDR1 SGDLS and CDR2 YYNGEE. The ends were cut back, 0 bases at V and 10 bases at J, with 7 bases in the middle. CDR3 size: 11 residues.

The chain is built from TRBV9 and TRBJ2-7; weak D call: TRBD1 (6 bases). Germline V gene sequence: CDR1 SGDLS, CDR2 YYNGEE. The CDR3 spans 14 residues. Trimming pared 3 bases from V and 2 bases from J, leaving 12 bases between. For the CDR3, the DNA is TGTGCCAGCAGCGCCCGGGACATGACCTACGAGCAGTACTTC. Amino acids: CASSARDMTYEQYF.

The chain uses TRBV27 and TRBJ2-3; TRBD1 matches at 7 bases. Germline CDR1 reads MNHEY; CDR2 reads SMNVEV (reference sequence). Trimming at V came to 6 bases and at J to 1 base, leaving 4 bases not matched to a gene. The CDR3 has 14 amino acids. Written as DNA, the CDR3 is TGTGCCAGCAGCGAGACAGGGCGCACAGATACGCAGTATTTT. It is translated as CASSETGRTDTQYF.

This rearrangement joins TRBV4-1 to TRBJ2-7, with D possibly TRBD2 on 7 matching bases. The CDR3 spans 15 residues. The germline gives CDR1 MGHRA, CDR2 YSYEKL. Trimming cost V 0 bases and J 7 bases, with 16 bases left between them. The CDR3 region is CASSQDSAGALEQYF. The CDR3 region has the DNA TGCGCCAGCAGCCAAGACTCCGCGGGGGCGCTTGAGCAGTACTTC.

The gene calls are TRBV28 and TRBJ2-3, with D uncertain. V lost 3 bases and J lost 0, with 7 bases in between. The CDR3 has 14 residues. Germline V gene data show CDR1 as MDHEN and CDR2 as SYDVKM. The CDR3 DNA reads TGTGCCAGCAGTTTTGAACATAGCACAGATACGCAGTATTTT. It encodes CASSFEHSTDTQYF.

The chain is built from TRBV2 and TRBJ1-2; no clear D gene. With 8 bases removed from V and 10 bases from J, the gap between germline ends came to 23 bases. Germline CDR1 reads SNHLY; CDR2 reads FYNNEI. This CDR3 region has 14 residues. The CDR3 DNA follows: TGTGCCAGCGAAAGAGAGGCAGGCCAGCTAACCTACACCTTC. As protein: CASEREAGQLTYTF.

The chain employs TRBV5-4 and TRBJ2-7; 7 nucleotides match TRBD1. This CDR3 spans 13 amino acids. Germline V gene lookup returns CDR1 SGHNT and CDR2 YYREEE (reference sequence). J was trimmed by 1 base and V by 10 bases; bases with no gene match: 8. The CDR3 loop is CAAQKTGSYEQYF. Written as DNA, the CDR3 is TGTGCCGCCCAAAAGACAGGGTCCTACGAGCAGTACTTC.